One T cell receptor beta chain is described in this entry. Assay used: immunoSEQ multiplex PCR; TCRdb lists only in-frame clones, some missing. The table includes roughly 250,000 clones, roughly 87% detected once. The germline CDR1 and CDR2 sequences are SGHRS and YFSETQ. Unmatched junction bases numbered 11, after V lost 5 bases and J lost 6 bases. The CDR3 covers 15 residues. The data were obtained in a study of blood T cell repertoires in COVID-19. Sequencing was carried out using peripheral blood. The J gene is TRBJ1-2, the V gene TRBV5-1; 9 nucleotides line up with TRBD1. The TCR comes from a man in his sixties who had recovered from COVID-19. Here the CDR3 DNA reads TGCGCCAGCAGAAGTGGGGACAGGGACCTGGATGGCTACACCTTC. Translating gives CASRSGDRDLDGYTF.